This T cell receptor (beta chain) was captured by sequencing in a study of blood T cell repertoires in COVID-19. Authors' analysis steps: Reference gene primers were amplified, and this amplification served to estimate nucleated cell counts. Clones were sequenced by immunoSEQ multiplex PCR, and TCRdb holds only the in-frame ones, with some missing. Clonal size and the V and J genes are those of that table, whereas D and trimming came from the DNA. The sample shows approximately 5,500 clones, roughly 84% of them seen only once. This clone appeared once. The CDR3 covers 11 residues. Per the germline V gene, CDR1 is ENHRY and CDR2 is SYGVKD. V was trimmed by 10 bases and J by 4 bases, leaving 10 bases between them.

The rearrangement links TRBV10-3 to TRBJ1-1, with D possibly being TRBD1 (6 bases). The receptor's source is a woman older than 75 with acute or convalescent COVID-19. The sequencing sample was made of peripheral blood. CDR3 sequence: CASGQLTEAFF. The CDR3 DNA reads as TGTGCCAGCGGACAGCTCACTGAAGCTTTCTTT.